This is a list of T cell receptor beta chains from one sample in a study of blood T cell repertoires in COVID-19. TCRdb's copy holds only in-frame clones and misses some; the assay was immunoSEQ multiplex PCR. In the table there are about 70,000 clones, around 87% of which are singletons. Sequencing used peripheral blood. All receptors come from a human donor in a cohort sampled during active COVID-19. Both conserved end residues are part of each CDR3.

v_call	j_call	cdr3_aa
TRBV10-2	TRBJ2-7	CASSVGGMNYEQYF
TRBV25-1	TRBJ1-6	CASSGPGGKSYNSPLHF
TRBV28	TRBJ2-7	CASATGASYEQYF
TRBV5-1	TRBJ2-7	CASSLLSSYEQYF
TRBV6-6	TRBJ2-2	CASSPRTAGELFF
TRBV9	TRBJ2-3	CASSVEGVGTDTQYF
TRBV6-1	TRBJ2-7	CASSDQTGRPGEQYF
TRBV5-1	TRBJ2-7	CASSAETGSLGEQYF
TRBV12-5	TRBJ1-1	CASGIQDRGRTEAFF
TRBV15	TRBJ1-5	CATSREWGRGNQPQHF
TRBV5-4	TRBJ1-5	CASSQTGSNQPQHF
TRBV5-4	TRBJ2-3	CASRRTGDTDTQYF
TRBV28	TRBJ2-1	CASGTSGGHAYNEQFF
TRBV3-1/TRBV3-2	TRBJ2-3	CASSQERGATDTQYF
TRBV19	TRBJ1-5	CASSMSGGAGNQPQHF
TRBV6-2/TRBV6-3	TRBJ2-7	CASSPPRGTYYEQYF
TRBV7-8	TRBJ2-1	CASSLGLAGGISYNEQFF
TRBV11-2	TRBJ2-5	CASSFDRFAETQYF
TRBV5-1	TRBJ1-3	CASSLVGTSVSGNTIYF
TRBV4-1	TRBJ2-6	CASSQDAGGTGANVLTF
TRBV6-6	TRBJ1-2	CASSSGVLNYGYTF
TRBV7-6	TRBJ2-2	CATPGTGGTGELFF
TRBV27	TRBJ1-5	CASSSSWGGNQPQHF
TRBV5-4	TRBJ2-6	CASSLRDYVLTF
TRBV7-8	TRBJ1-5	CASSERTGQYSNQPQHF
TRBV6-1	TRBJ2-7	CASSEGTGISYEQYF
TRBV20-1	TRBJ2-5	CSAIEETQYF
TRBV28	TRBJ1-2	CASENSRTNYGYTF
TRBV10-3	TRBJ2-3	CAIKETDTQYF
TRBV18	TRBJ1-1	CASSPRTGGDTEAFF
TRBV3-1/TRBV3-2	TRBJ2-2	CASSPSGDRGTTGELFF
TRBV5-6	TRBJ1-6	CASSLTSSYNSPLHF
TRBV6-2/TRBV6-3	TRBJ1-1	CASSYESGLVNTEAFF
TRBV5-4	TRBJ2-7	CASSLNGQDYEQYF
TRBV13	TRBJ2-5	CASSRSVQETQYF
TRBV21-1	TRBJ1-5	CASTQGRQGGNQPQHF
TRBV4-1	TRBJ1-3	CASSQDLVGNTIYF
TRBV19	TRBJ2-1	CASSSGAGDYNEQFF
TRBV21-1	TRBJ2-7	CASSFKRGTTYEQYF
TRBV4-1	TRBJ1-5	CASSQGRGYSNQPQHF
TRBV29-1	TRBJ2-7	CSVELAGSYEQYF
TRBV9	TRBJ1-6	CASSPRPDSPLHF
TRBV7-8	TRBJ1-1	CASSHWSSGEAFF
TRBV10-3	TRBJ2-5	CAISESPVEETQYF
TRBV3-1/TRBV3-2	TRBJ2-3	CASSFRRGGADTQYF
TRBV9	TRBJ1-4	CASSVEAGEGEKLFF
TRBV7-9	TRBJ2-3	CASSSPWDISGADTQYF
TRBV12-3/TRBV12-4	TRBJ1-5	CASSSQPGQGPHF
TRBV5-1	TRBJ1-1	CASSLVATVNTEAFF
TRBV4-1	TRBJ2-7	CASSRGEGINYEQYF
TRBV6-2/TRBV6-3	TRBJ2-1	CASSYSSWQGARGEQFF
TRBV11-2	TRBJ1-3	CASSSGGSSGNTIYF
TRBV2	TRBJ2-3	CASSGRQGNTDTQYF
TRBV7-9	TRBJ2-5	CASSSGLAGQETQYF
TRBV2	TRBJ1-6	CAGRESYNSPLHF
TRBV6-6	TRBJ1-2	CASGQLRGYTF
TRBV9	TRBJ2-5	CASGSLYQETQYF